This T cell receptor beta chain comes out of a study of T cells in Graves' hyperthyroidism and ophthalmopathy. The germline CDR1 and CDR2 sequences are ENHRY and SYGVKD. There are 13 residues in the CDR3. V dropped 8 bases and J dropped 2 bases, with 12 bases sitting between them. The study excluded patients with uncontrolled infection, other autoimmune disease, pregnancy or lactation. With regard to this clonotype: What it recognizes is unknown.

RNA transcripts served as the template for amplifying TCR beta CDR3 regions. The HTBI primer set served for first-round RT-PCR of the TCR CDR3. Each CDR3 protein is one row after TCRdb ran MiXCR on the multiplex PCR reads. The data contain about 510,000 distinct CDR3 sequences, over 35% of them singletons. Findings and caveats of the study: The model's output predicted ophthalmopathy at a median of approximately 6.5 months prior to onset. In the analysis, a 13 V-J model separated ophthalmopathy from stable hyperthyroidism. Most expanded thyroid clonotypes above 0.001 recurred in blood.

J is TRBJ2-5 and V is TRBV10-3, with D perhaps TRBD1 (6 bases). Sequenced: peripheral blood or thyroid tissue (not recorded which). The sequence was collected from an adult woman with Graves' disease, either hyperthyroidism or ophthalmopathy (not recorded which). The chain's CDR3 is CAIGKRGQETQYF. CDR3 nucleotides: TGTGCCATCGGGAAAAGGGGGCAAGAGACCCAGTACTTC.